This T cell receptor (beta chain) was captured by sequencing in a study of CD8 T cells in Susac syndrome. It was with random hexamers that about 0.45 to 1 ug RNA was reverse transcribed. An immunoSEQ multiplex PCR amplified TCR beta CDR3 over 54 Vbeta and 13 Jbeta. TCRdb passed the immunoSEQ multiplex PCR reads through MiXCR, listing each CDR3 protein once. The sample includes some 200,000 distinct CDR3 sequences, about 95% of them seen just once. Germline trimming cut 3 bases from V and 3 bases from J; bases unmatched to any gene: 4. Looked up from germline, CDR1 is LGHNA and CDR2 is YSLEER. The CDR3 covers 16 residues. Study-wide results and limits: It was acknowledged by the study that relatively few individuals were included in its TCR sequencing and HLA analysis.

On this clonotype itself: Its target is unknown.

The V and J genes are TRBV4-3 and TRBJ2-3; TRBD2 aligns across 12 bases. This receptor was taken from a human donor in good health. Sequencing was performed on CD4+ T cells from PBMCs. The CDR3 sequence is CASSQASGRGTDTQYF. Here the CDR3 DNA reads TGCGCCAGCAGCCAGGCTAGCGGGAGGGGGACAGATACGCAGTATTTT.